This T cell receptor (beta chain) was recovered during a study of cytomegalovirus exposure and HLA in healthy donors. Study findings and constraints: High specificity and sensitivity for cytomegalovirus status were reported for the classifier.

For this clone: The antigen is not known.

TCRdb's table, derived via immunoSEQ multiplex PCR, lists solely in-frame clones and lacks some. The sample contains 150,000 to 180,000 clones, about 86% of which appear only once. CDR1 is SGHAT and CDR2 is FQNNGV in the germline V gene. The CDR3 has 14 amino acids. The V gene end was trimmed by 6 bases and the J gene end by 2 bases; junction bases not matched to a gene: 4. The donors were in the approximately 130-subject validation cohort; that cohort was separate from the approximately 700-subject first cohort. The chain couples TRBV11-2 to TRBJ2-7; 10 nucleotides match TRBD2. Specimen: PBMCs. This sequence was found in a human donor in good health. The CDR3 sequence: CASRRLAGTYEQYF. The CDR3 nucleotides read TGTGCCAGCAGGAGACTAGCGGGTACCTACGAGCAGTACTTC.